This TCR beta chain was observed in a study of brain T cells in children with intractable seizures. In germline, CDR1 is MDHEN, CDR2 SYDVKM. This CDR3 has 14 amino acids. Trimming took off 2 bases at V and 0 bases at J, with 7 bases between the two ends. Here immunoSEQ multiplex PCR was the method, and the copy in TCRdb shows in-frame clones only, minus some. The data show 75,000 to 80,000 clones, approximately 94% seen once. The chain carries TRBV28 and TRBJ1-1; D not certain. The specimen comprised peripheral blood, sampled at surgery. This clonotype was sampled from a boy younger than two with tuberous sclerosis and intractable seizures. DNA for the CDR3: TGTGCCAGCAGTTTAGGGTATATGAACACTGAAGCTTTCTTT. Translation gives CASSLGYMNTEAFF.